The source of this T cell receptor beta chain is a study of read filtering for tumor transcriptome and immune sequencing. This library used roughly 430 ng RNA and molecular barcoded adaptors spanning alpha/delta and beta/gamma chains. In TCRdb, the reads were re-called with MiXCR into one record per CDR3 protein. The sample contains 90,000 or so distinct CDR3 sequences, 20% to 25% of which appear only once. This clonotype was detected many times. The V segment lost 2 bases and the J segment 3 bases; nucleotides outside the gene matches: 13. The CDR3 runs 17 residues. Germline assignment: CDR1 SQVTM and CDR2 ANQGSEA.

The TCR was taken from a donor at least 40 years old with multiple myeloma. Sequencing input: a population of CD138-negative cells sorted from bone marrow. The chain carries TRBV29-1 and TRBJ2-5, with TRBD1 matching 9 bases. CDR3 sequence reads: CSVEKYWTGAKKETQYF. The DNA of the CDR3 is TGCAGCGTTGAAAAGTATTGGACAGGGGCCAAAAAAGAGACCCAGTACTTC.